These T cell receptor beta chains were read from a single sample in a study of CD8 T cells in Susac syndrome. TCRdb fed the immunoSEQ multiplex PCR reads into MiXCR, producing one record per CDR3 protein. The profile shows 150,000 to 200,000 distinct CDR3 sequences, just under 95% of them singletons. The sequencing input was CD4+ T cells from PBMCs. These TCRs come from a human donor in good health. The CDR3 runs from the conserved cysteine through the conserved F or W.

J gene | V gene | CDR3 protein
TRBJ2-1 | TRBV18 | CASSPPSTPYNEQFF
TRBJ2-7 | TRBV20-1 | CSELEGAKQYF
TRBJ2-1 | TRBV7-8 | CASSSLWGGAWNEQFF
TRBJ2-1 | TRBV6-6 | CASSYWTGNALDPFF
TRBJ2-2 | TRBV7-8 | CASSYPGTSVTGELFF
TRBJ1-2 | TRBV24-1 | CATSDTGTYYGYTF
TRBJ2-1 | TRBV6-6 | CASTPRGPSYNEQFF
TRBJ2-5 | TRBV20-1 | CSARLLQETQYF
TRBJ1-2 | TRBV27 | CASRLGREGGYTF
TRBJ2-7 | TRBV20-1 | CSGAGGNEQYF
TRBJ2-7 | TRBV30 | CAWAPDRDYEQYF
TRBJ2-7 | TRBV6-6 | CASSPRNEQYF
TRBJ2-4 | TRBV30 | CAWRGAGTGNIQYF
TRBJ1-4 | TRBV29-1 | CSVELGGGEKLFF
TRBJ2-2 | TRBV9 | CASSVGGVITGELFF
TRBJ2-7 | TRBV30 | CAWRLGDEQYF
TRBJ1-2 | TRBV2 | CASSEGSNYGYTF
TRBJ2-2 | TRBV5-1 | CASSLEVVGGELFF
TRBJ2-2 | TRBV30 | CAWRVAGTGELFF
TRBJ1-4 | TRBV29-1 | CSVGGFNEKLFF